The 13 T cell receptor beta chains presented below share a single source sample, sequenced in a study of early T cells in non-severe SARS-CoV-2 infection. MiXCR, run by TCRdb on the 5' RACE reads, gives a single entry per CDR3 protein. The table records about 69,000 distinct CDR3 sequences, 9.5% of them present only once. The sample was whole blood. The receptors originated from an adult who was a healthcare worker with PCR-confirmed SARS-CoV-2 infection or an uninfected control (not recorded which).

The chain carries TRBV28 and TRBJ1-3; D unclear. V lost 5 bases, J lost 0 bases, and 5 bases lay in between. The CDR3 runs 13 residues. Per the germline V gene, CDR1 is MDHEN and CDR2 is SYDVKM. The CDR3 DNA is TGTGCCAGCAGTCGGATCTCTGGAAACACCATATATTTT. Translating gives CASSRISGNTIYF.

This clonotype was counted a few times. The chain uses TRBV29-1 and TRBJ2-1, with a tentative D call TRBD1 (5 bases). CDR3 size: 15 residues. Germline CDR1 and CDR2: SQVTM and ANQGSEA. V was cut by 3 bases and J by 0 bases, with 12 bases left in between. As DNA, the CDR3 is TGCAGCGTTGAGCCAGGGCTAAGCTCCTACAATGAGCAGTTCTTC. This gives the protein CSVEPGLSSYNEQFF.

This clonotype was counted at least ten times. The rearrangement joins TRBV15 to TRBJ1-1, with D unresolved. This CDR3 has 13 amino acids. The germline V gene encodes CDR1 LNHNV and CDR2 YYDKDF (reference sequence). The V end lost 1 base, the J end lost 10 bases, and 13 bases lay between the germline ends. The CDR3 loop reads CATSRGRLEGAFF. The CDR3 DNA follows: TGTGCCACCAGCAGAGGACGGTTAGAAGGAGCTTTCTTT.

This clonotype was counted at least ten times. V and J are TRBV18 and TRBJ1-2; no clear D gene. Trimming shortened V by 0 bases and J by 2 bases, and 7 bases separated the two germline ends. The CDR3 consists of 14 residues. Looked up from germline, CDR1 is KGHSH and CDR2 is LQKENI. This chain's CDR3 is CASSPPTGNYGYTF. CDR3 coding DNA: TGTGCCAGCTCACCACCAACGGGAAACTATGGCTACACCTTC. Full variable domain (missing parts from reference TRBV18 and TRBJ1-2): NAGVMQNPRHLVRRRGQEARLRCSPMKGHSHVYWYRQLPEEGLKFMVYLQKENIIDESGMPKERFSAEFPKEGPSILRIQQVVRGDSAAYFCASSPPTGNYGYTFGSGTRLTVV.

This clonotype turned up a few times. This chain connects TRBV5-6 to TRBJ2-7; TRBD2 matches at 11 bases. The germline gives CDR1 SGHDT, CDR2 YYEEEE. CDR3 size: 13 residues. J gave up 6 bases and V 5 bases, and 4 bases lay outside the gene matches. The DNA for the CDR3 is TGTGCCAGCAGAACCACTAGCGGGAGCGAGCAGTACTTC. This sequence encodes CASRTTSGSEQYF. Using reference TRBV5-6 and TRBJ2-7 for the parts outside the CDR3, the full variable domain is DAGVTQSPTHLIKTRGQQVTLRCSPKSGHDTVSWYQQALGQGPQFIFQYYEEEERQRGNFPDRFSGHQFPNYSSELNVNALLLGDSALYLCASRTTSGSEQYFGPGTRLTVT.

Comments on this clonotype: The junction and the germline gene differ at one end; a read error may be behind it. The chain combines TRBV5-6 with TRBJ2-7, with 9 positions matching TRBD2. Germline-derived CDR1 and CDR2 are SGHDT and YYEEEE. The CDR3 contains 15 residues. CDR3 DNA sequence: TGTGCCAGCAGCTTCAACGCGGGAGGGCGGGACGAGCAGCACTTC. It yields the protein CASSFNAGGRDEQHF.

This clonotype was observed at least ten times. The chain uses TRBV5-6 and TRBJ1-6; D possibly corresponds to TRBD1 (6 bases). V lost 4 bases and J lost 1, with 12 bases in between. The germline gives CDR1 SGHDT, CDR2 YYEEEE. CDR3 size: 16 residues. The CDR3 sequence: CASSGQTGSYNSPLHF. The DNA of the CDR3 is TGTGCCAGCAGCGGCCAGACAGGATCCTATAATTCACCCCTCCACTTT.

In this sample, this clonotype turned up a few times. J is TRBJ2-1 and V is TRBV10-1, with D possibly being TRBD2 (5 bases). CDR1 is WNHNN, CDR2 SYGVQD, per germline (reference sequence). This CDR3 comprises 12 residues. Trimming stripped 8 bases from V and 3 bases from J, with 8 bases between. The CDR3 DNA reads as TGCGCCAGCGGCCGGGACTACAATGAGCAGTTCTTC. Encoded protein: CASGRDYNEQFF.

The rearrangement joins TRBV14 to TRBJ2-6; D is undetermined. In germline, CDR1 is SGHDN, CDR2 FVKESK. V shed 6 bases and J shed 2 bases, with 14 bases lying between them. The CDR3 contains 16 residues. CDR3 DNA sequence: TGTGCCAGCAGTCCTGCTTGGGTTCCTGGGGCCAACGTCCTGACTTTC. It translates to CASSPAWVPGANVLTF.

There are many counts of this clonotype. One junction end does not reproduce the germline sequence, and a read error may be involved. The chain carries TRBV11-2 and TRBJ2-3, with D hard to call. The CDR3 sequence is 12 residues long. From germline, CDR1 is SGHAT and CDR2 FQNNGV. CDR3 sequence (DNA): TGTGCCAGCAGCTTAAGCAGAGATACGCAGTATTTT. Its translation: CASSLSRDTQYF. The full variable domain, rest sourced from reference TRBV11-2 and TRBJ2-3, is EAGVAQSPRYKIIEKRQSVAFWCNPISGHATLYWYQQILGQGPKLLIQFQNNGVVDDSQLPKDRFSAERLKGVDSTLKIQPAKLEDSAVYLCASSLSRDTQYFGPGTRLTVL.

This clonotype has at least ten counts. The V call is TRBV20-1, the J call TRBJ1-1, with 9 bases aligning to TRBD1. V lost 7 bases, J lost 0 bases, and 6 bases stayed unmatched. Germline CDR1 is DFQATT and CDR2 is SNEGSKA (reference sequence). The CDR3 has 14 residues. The CDR3 protein is CSVKDRGMNTEAFF. For the CDR3, the DNA is TGCAGTGTTAAGGACAGGGGAATGAACACTGAAGCTTTCTTT.

This clonotype was counted many times. The V and J genes are TRBV10-3 and TRBJ2-5; 8 bases agree with TRBD2. Germline V CDR1 and CDR2: ENHRY, SYGVKD. The CDR3 is 16 amino acids. J lost 5 bases, V lost 3 bases, and 11 bases had no gene match. The CDR3 nucleotides read TGTGCCATCAGTGATTCGGAGCGGGAGCTGGTGGAGACCCAGTACTTC. Translation gives CAISDSERELVETQYF.

This clonotype was counted between two and nine times. V usage is TRBV24-1 and J usage is TRBJ2-1, with D uncertain. The CDR3 is made up of 13 amino acids. CDR1 is KGHDR, CDR2 SFDVKD, per germline. Trimming stripped 6 bases from V and 0 bases from J, with 5 bases between. CDR3 bases: TGTGCCACCAGTCGCCGCTCCTACAATGAGCAGTTCTTC. This codes for CATSRRSYNEQFF.